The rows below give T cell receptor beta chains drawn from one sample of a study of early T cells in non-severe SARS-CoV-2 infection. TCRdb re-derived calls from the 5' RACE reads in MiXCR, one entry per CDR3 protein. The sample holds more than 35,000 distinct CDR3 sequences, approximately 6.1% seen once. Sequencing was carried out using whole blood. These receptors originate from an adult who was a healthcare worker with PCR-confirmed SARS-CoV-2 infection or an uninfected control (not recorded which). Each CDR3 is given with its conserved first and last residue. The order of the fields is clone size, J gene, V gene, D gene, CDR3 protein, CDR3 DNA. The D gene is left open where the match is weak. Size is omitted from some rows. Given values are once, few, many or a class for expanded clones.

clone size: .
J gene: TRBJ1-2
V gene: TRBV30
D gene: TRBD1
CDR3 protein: CAWSDLLQGTGRYGYTF
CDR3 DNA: TGTGCCTGGAGTGACCTTCTTCAGGGGACAGGGAGATATGGCTACACCTTC

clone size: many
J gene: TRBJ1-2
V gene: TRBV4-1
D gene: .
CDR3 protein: CASSQLELTADNYGYTF
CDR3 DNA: TGCGCCAGCAGCCAATTGGAGCTGACAGCCGATAACTATGGCTACACCTTC

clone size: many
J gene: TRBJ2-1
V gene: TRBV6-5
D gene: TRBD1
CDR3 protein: CASRTDRGLYNEQFF
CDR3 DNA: TGTGCCAGCAGAACCGACAGGGGGCTGTACAATGAGCAGTTCTTC

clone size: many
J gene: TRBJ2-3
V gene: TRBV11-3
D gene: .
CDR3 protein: CASSLEGRVEDTQYF
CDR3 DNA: TGTGCCAGCAGCTTAGAGGGCAGGGTGGAAGATACGCAGTATTTT

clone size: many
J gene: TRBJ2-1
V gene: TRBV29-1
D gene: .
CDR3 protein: CSVGPNNEQFF
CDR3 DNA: TGCAGCGTTGGCCCAAACAATGAGCAGTTCTTC

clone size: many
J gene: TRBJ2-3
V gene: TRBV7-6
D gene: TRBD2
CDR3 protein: CASSSLASGMTDTQYF
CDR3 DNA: TGTGCCAGCAGCTCCCTGGCAAGCGGGATGACAGATACGCAGTATTTT

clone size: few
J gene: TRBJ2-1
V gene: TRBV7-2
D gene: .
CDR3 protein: CASSLRAGPTPTYNEQFF
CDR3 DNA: TGTGCCAGCAGCTTACGTGCAGGGCCCACACCTACCTACAATGAGCAGTTCTTC

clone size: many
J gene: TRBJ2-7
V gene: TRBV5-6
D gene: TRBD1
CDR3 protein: CASSPGTGWNEQYF
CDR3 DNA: TGTGCCAGCAGCCCCGGGACAGGGTGGAACGAGCAGTACTTC

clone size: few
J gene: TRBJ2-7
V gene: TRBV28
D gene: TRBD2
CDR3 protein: CASSLAGDYEQYF
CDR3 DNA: TGTGCCAGCAGCTTAGCGGGAGACTACGAGCAGTACTTC

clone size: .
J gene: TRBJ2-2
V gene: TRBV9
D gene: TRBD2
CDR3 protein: CASGRTSGNAGELFF
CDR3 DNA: TGTGCCAGCGGTCGGACTAGCGGGAACGCCGGGGAGCTGTTTTTT

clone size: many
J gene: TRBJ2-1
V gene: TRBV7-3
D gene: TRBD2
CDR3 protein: CASSPQEGVVGLAYNEQFF
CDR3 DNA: TGTGCCAGCAGCCCCCAAGAGGGTGTGGTGGGACTAGCGTACAATGAGCAGTTCTTC

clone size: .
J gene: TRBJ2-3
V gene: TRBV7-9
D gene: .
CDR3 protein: CASSFGGSGTQYF
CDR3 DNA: TGTGCCAGCAGCTTTGGTGGATCCGGGACGCAGTATTTT

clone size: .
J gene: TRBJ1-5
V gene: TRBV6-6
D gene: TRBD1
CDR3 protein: CASGLQGAHQPQHF
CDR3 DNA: TGTGCCAGCGGATTACAGGGGGCGCATCAGCCCCAGCATTTT

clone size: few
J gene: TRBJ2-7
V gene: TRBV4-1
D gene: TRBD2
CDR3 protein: CASSPMTSVFHEQYF
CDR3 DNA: TGCGCCAGCAGCCCCATGACTAGCGTTTTCCACGAGCAGTACTTC

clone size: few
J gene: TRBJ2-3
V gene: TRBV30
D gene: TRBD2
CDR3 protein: CAWRSVAGADTQYF
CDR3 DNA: TGTGCCTGGAGATCAGTAGCGGGAGCAGATACGCAGTATTTT

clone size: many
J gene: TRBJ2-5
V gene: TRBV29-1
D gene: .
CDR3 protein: CSVEDREGETQYF
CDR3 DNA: TGCAGCGTTGAAGATCGCGAGGGGGAGACCCAGTACTTC

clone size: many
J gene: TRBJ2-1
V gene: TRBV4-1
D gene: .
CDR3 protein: CASSLDENDRGEQFF
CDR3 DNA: TGCGCCAGCAGCCTAGACGAAAACGATCGGGGTGAGCAGTTCTTC

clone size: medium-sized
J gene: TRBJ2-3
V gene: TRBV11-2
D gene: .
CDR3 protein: CASSSGARPTTDTQYF
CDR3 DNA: TGTGCCAGCAGCTCTGGAGCACGACCTACCACAGATACGCAGTATTTT

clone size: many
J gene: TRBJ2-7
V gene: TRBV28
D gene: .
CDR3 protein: CASSLAGSYEQYF
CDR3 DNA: TGTGCCAGCAGTTTAGCGGGCAGCTACGAGCAGTACTTC

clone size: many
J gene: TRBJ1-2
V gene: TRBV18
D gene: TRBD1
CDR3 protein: CASSPDRANYGYTF
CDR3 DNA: TGTGCCAGCTCACCAGACAGGGCGAACTATGGCTACACCTTC

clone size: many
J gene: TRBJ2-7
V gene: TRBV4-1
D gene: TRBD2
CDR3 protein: CASSQAVSGRSYEQYF
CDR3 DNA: TGCGCCAGCAGCCAGGCGGTTAGCGGGCGGTCCTACGAGCAGTACTTC

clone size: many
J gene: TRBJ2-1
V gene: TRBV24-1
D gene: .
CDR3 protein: CATSDSSRAEQFF
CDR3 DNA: TGTGCCACCAGTGATTCTAGCCGCGCTGAGCAGTTCTTC

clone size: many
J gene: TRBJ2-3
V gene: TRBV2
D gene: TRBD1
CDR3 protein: CASTRGTTDTQYF
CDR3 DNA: TGTGCCAGCACCAGGGGGACAACAGATACGCAGTATTTT

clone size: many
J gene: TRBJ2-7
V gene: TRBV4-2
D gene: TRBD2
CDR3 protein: CASSQRTPGLAGSSYEQYF
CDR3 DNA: TGTGCCAGCAGCCAAAGGACGCCGGGACTAGCGGGAAGCTCCTACGAGCAGTACTTC

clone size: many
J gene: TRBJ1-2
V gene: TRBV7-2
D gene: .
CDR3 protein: CASSLGTACTF
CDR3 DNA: TGTGCCAGCAGCTTGGGGACCGCCTGCACCTTC

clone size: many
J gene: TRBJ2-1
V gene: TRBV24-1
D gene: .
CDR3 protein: CATSESADNEQFF
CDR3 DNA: TGTGCCACCAGTGAGTCGGCGGACAATGAGCAGTTCTTC

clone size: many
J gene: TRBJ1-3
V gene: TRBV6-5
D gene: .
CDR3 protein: CASSYSSYSGNTIYF
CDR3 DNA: TGTGCCAGCAGTTACTCGAGTTACTCTGGAAACACCATATATTTT

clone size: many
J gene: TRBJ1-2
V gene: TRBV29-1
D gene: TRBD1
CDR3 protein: CSVVEQGVQGYTF
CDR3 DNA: TGCAGCGTTGTGGAACAGGGGGTGCAGGGCTACACCTTC

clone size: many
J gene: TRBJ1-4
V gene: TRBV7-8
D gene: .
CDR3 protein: CASSAKEVATNEKLFF
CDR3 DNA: TGTGCCAGCAGCGCGAAAGAAGTTGCAACTAATGAAAAACTGTTTTTT

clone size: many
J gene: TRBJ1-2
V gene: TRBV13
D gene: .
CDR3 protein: CASSHELYGYTF
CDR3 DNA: TGTGCCAGCAGCCACGAGCTGTATGGCTACACCTTC

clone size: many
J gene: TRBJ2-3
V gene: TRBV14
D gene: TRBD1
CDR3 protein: CASRRQGASDTQYF
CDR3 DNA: TGTGCCAGCAGACGACAGGGAGCGTCAGATACGCAGTATTTT

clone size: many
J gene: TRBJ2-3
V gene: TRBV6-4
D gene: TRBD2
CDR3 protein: CASSASSGMSTDTQYF
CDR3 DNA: TGTGCCAGCAGTGCCTCTAGCGGCATGAGCACAGATACGCAGTATTTT

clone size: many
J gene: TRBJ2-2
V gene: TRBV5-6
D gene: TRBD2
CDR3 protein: CASSFRSSGLASAGELFF
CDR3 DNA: TGTGCCAGCAGCTTCAGGAGCTCGGGACTAGCGAGCGCCGGGGAGCTGTTTTTT

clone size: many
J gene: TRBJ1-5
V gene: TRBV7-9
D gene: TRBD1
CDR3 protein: CATSLLGPTGGQPQHF
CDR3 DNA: TGTGCCACCTCCTTACTAGGACCGACAGGGGGTCAGCCCCAGCATTTT

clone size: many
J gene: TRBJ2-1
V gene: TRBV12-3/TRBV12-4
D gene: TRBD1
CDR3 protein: CASSLGQGANEQFF
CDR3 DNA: TGTGCCAGCAGTTTGGGGCAGGGGGCGAATGAGCAGTTCTTC

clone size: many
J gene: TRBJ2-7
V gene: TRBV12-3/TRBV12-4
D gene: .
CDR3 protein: CASRPRDGLEQYF
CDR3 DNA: TGTGCCAGCAGGCCTAGGGACGGTCTGGAGCAGTACTTC

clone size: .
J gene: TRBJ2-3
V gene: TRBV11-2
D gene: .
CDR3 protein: CASSLVGGDTQYF
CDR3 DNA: TGTGCCAGCAGCTTAGTGGGGGGAGATACGCAGTATTTT

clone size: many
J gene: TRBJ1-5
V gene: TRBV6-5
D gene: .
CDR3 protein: CASRLTGASNQPQHF
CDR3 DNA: TGTGCCAGCAGACTGACAGGAGCTAGCAATCAGCCCCAGCATTTT

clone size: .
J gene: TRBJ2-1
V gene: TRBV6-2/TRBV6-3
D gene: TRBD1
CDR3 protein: CASSRGQGAYNEQFF
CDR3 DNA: TGTGCCAGCAGTCGTGGACAGGGGGCGTACAATGAGCAGTTCTTC

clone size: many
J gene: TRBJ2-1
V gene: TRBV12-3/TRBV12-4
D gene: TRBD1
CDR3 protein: CASSPLGQVLGEQFF
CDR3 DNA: TGTGCCAGCAGTCCCCTAGGACAGGTCCTCGGTGAGCAGTTCTTC

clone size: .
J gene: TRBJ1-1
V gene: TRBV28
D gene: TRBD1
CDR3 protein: CATNLRGTNTEAFF
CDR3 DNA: TGTGCCACCAACCTCAGGGGGACCAACACTGAAGCTTTCTTT

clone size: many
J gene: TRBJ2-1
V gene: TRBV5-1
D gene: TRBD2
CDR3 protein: CASSLASGNEQFF
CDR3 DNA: TGCGCCAGCAGCTTGGCTAGCGGGAATGAGCAGTTCTTC

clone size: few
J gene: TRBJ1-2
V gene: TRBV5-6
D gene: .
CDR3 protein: CASSSQEYGYTF
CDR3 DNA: TGTGCCAGCAGCTCGCAGGAGTATGGCTACACCTTC

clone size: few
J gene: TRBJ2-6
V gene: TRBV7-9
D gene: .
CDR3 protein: CASSLILSGANVLTF
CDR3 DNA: TGTGCCAGCAGCTTAATCCTATCTGGGGCCAACGTCCTGACTTTC

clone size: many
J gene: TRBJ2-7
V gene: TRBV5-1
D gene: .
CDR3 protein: CASSPGELYEQYF
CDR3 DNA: TGCGCCAGCAGCCCCGGGGAACTCTACGAGCAGTACTTC

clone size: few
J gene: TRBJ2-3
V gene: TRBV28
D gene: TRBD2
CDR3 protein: CASSLSGRAVNTQYF
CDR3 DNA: TGTGCCAGCAGTTTGTCCGGGAGGGCGGTAAATACGCAGTATTTT

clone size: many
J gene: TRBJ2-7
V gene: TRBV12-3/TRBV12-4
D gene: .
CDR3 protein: CASSPHSYEQYF
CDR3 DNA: TGTGCCAGCAGTCCTCACTCCTACGAGCAGTACTTC